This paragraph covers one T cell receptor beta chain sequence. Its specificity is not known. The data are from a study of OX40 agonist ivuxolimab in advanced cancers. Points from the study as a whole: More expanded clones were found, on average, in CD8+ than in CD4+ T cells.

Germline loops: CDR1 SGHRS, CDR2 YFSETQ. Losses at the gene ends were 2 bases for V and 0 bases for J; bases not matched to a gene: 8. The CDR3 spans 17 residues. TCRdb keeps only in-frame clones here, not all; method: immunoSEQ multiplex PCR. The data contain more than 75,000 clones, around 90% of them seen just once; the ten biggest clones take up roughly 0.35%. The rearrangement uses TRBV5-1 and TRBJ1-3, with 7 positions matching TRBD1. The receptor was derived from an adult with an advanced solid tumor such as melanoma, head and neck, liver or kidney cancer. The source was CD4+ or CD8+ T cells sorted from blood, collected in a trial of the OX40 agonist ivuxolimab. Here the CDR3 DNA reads TGCGCCAGCAGCTTCGATGACAGGGCGAGCTCTGGAAACACCATATATTTT. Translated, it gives CASSFDDRASSGNTIYF.